This TCR beta chain was retrieved from a study of PD-1 blockade in mismatch repair-deficient tumors. From germline, CDR1 is MNHEY and CDR2 SVGAGI. The CDR3 totals 14 residues. V lost 4 bases and J 0 bases, leaving 7 bases between the germline ends. Profiling relied on immunoSEQ multiplex PCR, and the TCRdb table lists in-frame clones only, not all of them. The data contain more than 95,000 clones, 86% of them singletons. This chain connects TRBV6-5 to TRBJ1-3; D not certain. The receptor comes from an adult with mismatch repair-deficient cancer. The source was peripheral blood, collected 44 weeks after starting pembrolizumab. This chain's CDR3 is CASSLKSSGNTIYF. The CDR3 DNA reads as TGTGCCAGCAGTTTAAAGAGCTCTGGAAACACCATATATTTT.